This T cell receptor (beta chain) came from a study of technical replicates of blood from a handful of donors. Repertoires were generated with immunoSEQ multiplex PCR, while TCRdb's copy carries only in-frame clones and drops some. The sample lists about 8,000 clones, roughly 90% seen once, with around 10% in the top ten. The CDR3 has 16 amino acids. The sequence came from a human donor in good health. What was sequenced was PBMCs. V gene TRBV21-1 combines with J gene TRBJ2-2; TRBD2 is the table's D call and was not checked against the DNA. TRBV21-1 is marked as a pseudogene. This CDR3 is CASSKEPRGNTGELFF. The CDR3 DNA reads as TGTGCCAGCAGCAAGGAACCGCGGGGGAACACCGGGGAGCTGTTTTTT.